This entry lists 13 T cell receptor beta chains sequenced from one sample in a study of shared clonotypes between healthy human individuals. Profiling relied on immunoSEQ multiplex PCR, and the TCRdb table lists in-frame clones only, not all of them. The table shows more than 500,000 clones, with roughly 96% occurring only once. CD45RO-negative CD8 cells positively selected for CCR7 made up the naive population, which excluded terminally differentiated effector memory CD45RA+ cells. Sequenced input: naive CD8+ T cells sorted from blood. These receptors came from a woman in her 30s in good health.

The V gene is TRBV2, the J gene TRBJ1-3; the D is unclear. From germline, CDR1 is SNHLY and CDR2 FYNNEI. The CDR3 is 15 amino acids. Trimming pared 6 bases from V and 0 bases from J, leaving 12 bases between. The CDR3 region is CASSLGQSSGNTIYF. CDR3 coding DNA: TGTGCCAGCAGCCTTGGGCAGAGCTCTGGAAACACCATATATTTT.

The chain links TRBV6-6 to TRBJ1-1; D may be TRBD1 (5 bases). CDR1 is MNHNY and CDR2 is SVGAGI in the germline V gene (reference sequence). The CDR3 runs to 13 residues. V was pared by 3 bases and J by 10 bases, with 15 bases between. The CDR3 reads CASSYESGPGAFF. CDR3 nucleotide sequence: TGTGCCAGCAGTTATGAATCGGGGCCCGGAGCTTTCTTT.

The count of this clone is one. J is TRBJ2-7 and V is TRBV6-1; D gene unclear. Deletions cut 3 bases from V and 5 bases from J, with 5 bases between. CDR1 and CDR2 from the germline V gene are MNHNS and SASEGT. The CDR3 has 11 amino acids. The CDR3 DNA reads TGTGCCAGCAGTGAGATCGACGAGCAGTACTTC. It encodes CASSEIDEQYF.

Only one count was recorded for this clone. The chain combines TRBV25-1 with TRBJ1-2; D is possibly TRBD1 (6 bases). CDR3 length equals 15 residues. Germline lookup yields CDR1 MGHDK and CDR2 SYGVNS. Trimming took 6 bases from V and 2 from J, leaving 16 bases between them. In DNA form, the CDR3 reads TGTGCCAGCAGCCCCCAACAGGGAACAAACTATGGCTACACCTTC. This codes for CASSPQQGTNYGYTF.

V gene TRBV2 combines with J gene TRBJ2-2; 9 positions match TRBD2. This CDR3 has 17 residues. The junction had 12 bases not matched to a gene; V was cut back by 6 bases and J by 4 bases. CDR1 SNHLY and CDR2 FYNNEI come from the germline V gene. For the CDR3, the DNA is TGTGCCAGCAGCTCTCGGACTAGCGATGGAGTCACCGGGGAGCTGTTTTTT. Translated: CASSSRTSDGVTGELFF.

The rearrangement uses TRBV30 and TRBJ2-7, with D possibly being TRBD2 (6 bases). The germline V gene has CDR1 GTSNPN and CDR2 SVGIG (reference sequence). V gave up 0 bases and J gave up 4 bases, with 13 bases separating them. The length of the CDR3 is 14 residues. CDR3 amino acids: CAWSVWRAKYEQYF. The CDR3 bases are TGTGCCTGGAGTGTGTGGAGGGCCAAATACGAGCAGTACTTC.

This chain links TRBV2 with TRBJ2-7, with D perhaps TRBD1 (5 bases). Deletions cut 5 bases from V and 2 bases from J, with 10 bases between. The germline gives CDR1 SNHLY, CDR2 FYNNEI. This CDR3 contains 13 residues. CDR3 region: CASSFDRPYEQYF. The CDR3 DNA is TGTGCCAGCAGTTTCGACAGACCCTACGAGCAGTACTTC.

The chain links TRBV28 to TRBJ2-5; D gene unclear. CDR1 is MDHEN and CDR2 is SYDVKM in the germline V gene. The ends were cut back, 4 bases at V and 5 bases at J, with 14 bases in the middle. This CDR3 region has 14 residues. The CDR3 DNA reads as TGTGCCAGCAGTTCTGTAGTAAGCCGGGAGACCCAGTACTTC. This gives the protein CASSSVVSRETQYF.

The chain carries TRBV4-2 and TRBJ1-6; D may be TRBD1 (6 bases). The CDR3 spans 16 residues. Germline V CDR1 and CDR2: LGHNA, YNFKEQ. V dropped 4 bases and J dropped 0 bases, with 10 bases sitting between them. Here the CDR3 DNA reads TGTGCCAGCAGCCCCCAGGGGTACTCCTATAATTCACCCCTCCACTTT. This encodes CASSPQGYSYNSPLHF.

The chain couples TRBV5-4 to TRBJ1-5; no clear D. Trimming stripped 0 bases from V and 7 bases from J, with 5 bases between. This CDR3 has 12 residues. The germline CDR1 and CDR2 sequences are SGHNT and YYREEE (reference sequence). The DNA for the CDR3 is TGTGCCAGCAGCTTGGAGGGCCAGCCCCAGCATTTT. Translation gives CASSLEGQPQHF.

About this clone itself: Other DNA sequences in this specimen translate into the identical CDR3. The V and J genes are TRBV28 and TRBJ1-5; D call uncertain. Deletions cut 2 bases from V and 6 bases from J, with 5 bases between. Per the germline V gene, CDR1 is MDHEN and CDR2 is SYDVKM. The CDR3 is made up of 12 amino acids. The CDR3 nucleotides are TGTGCCAGCAGTTTACCCGGTCAGCCCCAGCATTTT. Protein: CASSLPGQPQHF. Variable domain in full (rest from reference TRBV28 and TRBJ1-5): DVKVTQSSRYLVKRTGEKVFLECVQDMDHENMFWYRQDPGLGLRLIYFSYDVKMKEKGDIPEGYSVSREKKERFSLILESASTNQTSMYLCASSLPGQPQHFGDGTRLSIL.

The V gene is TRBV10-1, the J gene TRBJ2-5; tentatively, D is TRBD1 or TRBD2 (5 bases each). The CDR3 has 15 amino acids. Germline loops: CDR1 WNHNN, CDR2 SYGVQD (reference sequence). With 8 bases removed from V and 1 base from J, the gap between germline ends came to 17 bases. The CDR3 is CASSDGTTPQETQYF. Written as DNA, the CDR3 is TGCGCCAGCTCGGACGGGACCACTCCCCAAGAGACCCAGTACTTC.

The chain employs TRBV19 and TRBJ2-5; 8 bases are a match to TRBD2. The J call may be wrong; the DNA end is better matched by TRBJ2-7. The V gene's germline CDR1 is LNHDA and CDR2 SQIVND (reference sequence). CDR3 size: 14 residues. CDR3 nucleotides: TGTGCCAGTAGTATGGCGGGAGGAGGCTACGAGCAGTACTTC. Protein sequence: CASSMAGGGYEQYF.